These T cell receptor beta chains were read from a single sample in a study of cytotoxic CD8 clonotypes in ibrutinib-treated CLL. Measured with immunoSEQ multiplex PCR; TCRdb has only the in-frame clones, and not every one. The table includes 150,000 to 250,000 clones, 72% detected once. The specimen comprised PBMCs, sampled after 24 months of ibrutinib treatment. Receptors were obtained from a human donor with chronic lymphocytic leukemia. Both conserved end residues are part of each CDR3.

V,J,length,CDR3
TRBV29-1,TRBJ2-1,13,CSVETDRRDEQFF
TRBV7-8,TRBJ2-2,17,CASSLGQGAPDTGELFF
TRBV6-5,TRBJ1-5,15,CASSKAGADNQPQHF
TRBV30,TRBJ1-5,14,CAWSVVQGGQPQHF
TRBV6-6,TRBJ2-5,15,CASSRGTGKQETQYF
TRBV5-4,TRBJ1-2,14,CASRAGVGASGYTF
TRBV27,TRBJ2-3,17,CASSPYVLVTSTDTQYF
TRBV5-6,TRBJ2-1,17,CASSLTSGRTILHEQFF
TRBV4-1,TRBJ2-5,13,CASSPDHVETQYF
TRBV19,TRBJ2-1,16,CASSSHRRLAESEQFF
TRBV14,TRBJ1-1,13,CASSQGANTEAFF
TRBV13,TRBJ2-7,17,CASSPYRGSGSGNEQYF
TRBV7-2,TRBJ2-5,12,CATNAGEETQYF
TRBV19,TRBJ2-1,13,CATDHGGFNEQFF
TRBV4-3,TRBJ2-1,16,CASSQDLQRSYNEQFF
TRBV5-1,TRBJ2-5,14,CASSLRGRRETQYF
TRBV4-3,TRBJ2-3,17,CASSQGPSGISTDTQYF
TRBV7-2,TRBJ2-7,13,CASGPWYSLEQYF
TRBV29-1,TRBJ2-7,13,CSVTITTGVEQYF
TRBV4-3,TRBJ1-1,15,CASSQFGHFNTEAFF
TRBV2,TRBJ1-3,15,CASSIGRSSGNTIYF
TRBV12-2,TRBJ2-5,18,CASRLTQREREVQETQYF
TRBV5-4,TRBJ1-6,15,CASSLDRGRNSPLHF
TRBV18,TRBJ2-5,14,CASSPSSTVETQYF
TRBV5-8,TRBJ2-1,11,CASSLVSEQFF
TRBV18,TRBJ2-7,13,CASGTEISYEQYF
TRBV6-6,TRBJ1-2,13,CASSYWDRDGYTF
TRBV11-2,TRBJ1-1,15,CASSLRQVDSTEAFF
TRBV15,TRBJ2-7,19,CATSRGSGVAGWSSYEQYF
TRBV28,TRBJ2-7,16,CASIKHRERFLYEQYF